This is a list of T cell receptor beta chains from one sample in a study of T cells in localized non-small cell lung cancer. Profiling relied on immunoSEQ multiplex PCR, and the TCRdb table lists in-frame clones only, not all of them. The sample lists around 25,000 clones; around nine tenths were seen once. This specimen was peripheral blood, taken before any cancer treatment. Receptors originate from a man aged 35-69 years with stage I squamous cell lung carcinoma. The CDR3 runs from the conserved cysteine through the conserved F or W. Fields, in order: clone size, J gene, D gene, V gene, CDR3 DNA, CDR3 protein. D genes are given only for firm matches. Clone size is stated in some rows and not others, as once, few, many or a class when expanded.

NA,TRBJ1-4,NA,TRBV2,TGTGCCATTAGCGCGGCAGGCCTCGGTGAAAAACTGTTTTTT,CAISAAGLGEKLFF
NA,TRBJ1-3,NA,TRBV28,TGTGCCAGCAGCACCCGGGGACTGCTCTCTGGAAACACCATATATTTT,CASSTRGLLSGNTIYF
once,TRBJ1-2,NA,TRBV29-1,TGCAGCGTTGAAACTAGGGTTGGCTACACCTTC,CSVETRVGYTF
medium-sized,TRBJ1-4,NA,TRBV21-1,TGTGCCAGCAGCATCAGGGTCGGTAGACTGTTTTTT,CASSIRVGRLFF
once,TRBJ1-4,NA,TRBV5-1,TGCGCCAGCAGCTTTCGAAGCCTGACAACTAATGAAAAACTGTTTTTT,CASSFRSLTTNEKLFF
NA,TRBJ2-3,TRBD2,TRBV5-6,TGTGCCAGCAGCCCCTTTAGGCGGGGGGGCACAGATACGCAGTATTTT,CASSPFRRGGTDTQYF
NA,TRBJ2-7,NA,TRBV5-8,TGTGCCAGCAGCTTTTTGACAGGTCGGGAGCAGTACTTC,CASSFLTGREQYF
NA,TRBJ2-1,NA,TRBV11-3,TGTGCCAGCAGCTTAGGACCTACCCGGGGGGCTTGGTACAATGAGCAGTTCTTC,CASSLGPTRGAWYNEQFF
NA,TRBJ2-2,NA,TRBV6-5,TGTGCCAGCAGCCCCAGGGGAACCGGGGAGCTGTTTTTT,CASSPRGTGELFF
NA,TRBJ2-7,TRBD2,TRBV2,TGTGCCAGCAGTGAGGGACTAGCGGGGGGAGGGGTCTACGAGCAGTACTTC,CASSEGLAGGGVYEQYF
few,TRBJ2-7,NA,TRBV21-1,TGTGCCAGCAGCAAGCCGGGACTGACATCCTACGAGCAGTACTTC,CASSKPGLTSYEQYF
NA,TRBJ2-2,NA,TRBV6-6,TGTGCCAGCAGTCAATACATAGCGAACACCGGGGAGCTGTTTTTT,CASSQYIANTGELFF
NA,TRBJ2-7,NA,TRBV7-9,TGTGCCAGCAGCTTAGACACCCTCGGGGAGCAGTACTTC,CASSLDTLGEQYF
NA,TRBJ1-1,NA,TRBV2,TGTGCCAGCAGCCTAAGCCGTGGTGAAGCTTTCTTT,CASSLSRGEAFF
NA,TRBJ1-1,TRBD1,TRBV29-1,TGCAGCGTTGCCGACAGGGGGCGGGGAACTGAAGCTTTCTTT,CSVADRGRGTEAFF
NA,TRBJ1-5,NA,TRBV18,TGTGCCAGCTCATCCCAGGGTAAGAATCAGCCCCAGCATTTT,CASSSQGKNQPQHF
once,TRBJ1-2,TRBD1,TRBV6-6,TGTGCCAGCAGTTACACCCGCCGGGACAGTGGCTACACCTTC,CASSYTRRDSGYTF
once,TRBJ2-2,NA,TRBV18,TGTGCCAGCTCAACAAGGGCCAGGAACACCGGGGAGCTGTTTTTT,CASSTRARNTGELFF
NA,TRBJ2-1,NA,TRBV5-5,TGTGCCAGCAGCGTCGGGAGCGACAATGAGCAGTTCTTC,CASSVGSDNEQFF
NA,TRBJ2-7,NA,TRBV2,TGTGCCAGCACCGCCTGGAGTAGCTACGAGCAGTACTTC,CASTAWSSYEQYF
NA,TRBJ1-4,NA,TRBV7-9,TGTGCCAGCAGCCCCCAAGGACCAAATGAAAAACTGTTTTTT,CASSPQGPNEKLFF
NA,TRBJ2-1,TRBD1,TRBV15,TGTGCCACCAGTACGTATACCGGGACAGGGAATGAGCAGTTCTTC,CATSTYTGTGNEQFF
few,TRBJ1-6,TRBD1,TRBV6-6,TGTGCCAGCAGTCCCGGGACAGGGGATTCACCCCTCCACTTT,CASSPGTGDSPLHF
NA,TRBJ2-1,NA,TRBV27,TGTGCCAGCAGTTTAAGGGCAGGGGGGATCTACAATGAGCAGTTCTTC,CASSLRAGGIYNEQFF
NA,TRBJ2-2,TRBD1,TRBV28,TGTGCCAGCACCAAAACAGGGGACACCGGGGAGCTGTTTTTT,CASTKTGDTGELFF
NA,TRBJ1-3,NA,TRBV19,TGTGCCAGTAGTCCTGACAAGAACTCTGGAAACACCATATATTTT,CASSPDKNSGNTIYF
NA,TRBJ1-2,NA,TRBV4-1,TGCGCCAGCAGCCAAAAGTTGGGTGGAGCGGATGCCTTC,CASSQKLGGADAF
once,TRBJ1-1,NA,TRBV6-1,TGTGCCAGCAGTGAAAGCGGGTGGGACACTGAAGCTTTCTTT,CASSESGWDTEAFF
NA,TRBJ1-2,NA,TRBV9,TGTGCCAGCAGCGTATATACTAACTATGGCTACACCTTC,CASSVYTNYGYTF
NA,TRBJ1-5,NA,TRBV28,TGTGCCAGCAGTGGCGAGTTTCTGCCCCAGCATTTT,CASSGEFLPQHF
NA,TRBJ1-3,NA,TRBV9,TGTGCCAGCAGCGTAGGTCTCCAGCTATTTTCTGGAAACACCATATATTTT,CASSVGLQLFSGNTIYF
NA,TRBJ2-7,TRBD1,TRBV5-5,TGTGCCAGCAGTGTGGACAGGAGCTCCTACGAGCAGTACTTC,CASSVDRSSYEQYF
NA,TRBJ1-6,NA,TRBV18,TGTGCCAGCTCACTACGGACTCGGACAGAGGGGAATTCACCCCTCCACTTT,CASSLRTRTEGNSPLHF
NA,TRBJ2-1,NA,TRBV5-1,TGCGCCAGCAGCTTGGTTGGTTTCGATGAGCAGTTCTTC,CASSLVGFDEQFF
NA,TRBJ1-2,TRBD1,TRBV5-4,TGTGCCAGCAGCTTGGAGACAGGGGGTGGCTACACCTTC,CASSLETGGGYTF
NA,TRBJ2-1,TRBD1,TRBV11-2,TGTGCCAGCAGCCGCGGGCAGGGGGCCGACAATGAGCAGTTCTTC,CASSRGQGADNEQFF
NA,TRBJ1-5,NA,TRBV9,TGTGCCAGCAGCGTAAGTCCGGGCCAGCCCCAGCATTTT,CASSVSPGQPQHF
NA,TRBJ2-3,TRBD2,TRBV7-7,TGTGCCAGCAGCTTACGACTAGCGGGGGATAGCACAGATACGCAGTATTTT,CASSLRLAGDSTDTQYF
few,TRBJ2-3,TRBD2,TRBV5-8,TGTGCCAGCAGCTTGGCGGTTAGCGGGACCACAGATACGCAGTATTTT,CASSLAVSGTTDTQYF
once,TRBJ2-5,NA,TRBV7-6,TGTGCCAGCAGCTTTGGCCCTCAAGAGACCCAGTACTTC,CASSFGPQETQYF
NA,TRBJ2-1,NA,TRBV7-2,TGTGCCAGCAGCCCCACGGACCGCGGGGAGCAGTTCTTC,CASSPTDRGEQFF
NA,TRBJ1-4,NA,TRBV11-2,TGTGCCAGCAGCTTTGTGGGGGCTACGGAAAAACTGTTTTTT,CASSFVGATEKLFF
NA,TRBJ2-5,NA,TRBV27,TGTGCCAGCAGTGTCTCACAGATGCAGGAGACCCAGTACTTC,CASSVSQMQETQYF
NA,TRBJ1-5,NA,TRBV12-5,TGTGCTAGTGGTGGCAATCAGCCCCAGCATTTT,CASGGNQPQHF
medium-sized,TRBJ1-2,TRBD1,TRBV12-5,TGTGCTAGTGTCCCAGGGGGCGGTCATCGGGGCTACACCTTC,CASVPGGGHRGYTF
NA,TRBJ2-1,NA,TRBV29-1,TGCAGCGTTGACGGGGTGGAACAGTGGGCCTACAATGAGCAGTTCTTC,CSVDGVEQWAYNEQFF
NA,TRBJ2-3,TRBD2,TRBV28,TGTGCCAGCGCCCCCCGGGGCGGGAGAGAAAGCCATACGCAGTATTTT,CASAPRGGRESHTQYF
NA,TRBJ1-2,TRBD1,TRBV5-4,TGTGCCAGCAGCTTGGTTCCCCTAGGACAGGGAGGAGGCTACACCTTC,CASSLVPLGQGGGYTF
once,TRBJ1-2,TRBD1,TRBV11-3,TGTGCCAGCAGCACGGGGACAGGGGGTTATGGCTACACCTTC,CASSTGTGGYGYTF
NA,TRBJ1-4,NA,TRBV7-5,TGTGTCAGAAGCCCGCCCCGACAGGAAACTAATGAAAAACTGTTTTTT,CVRSPPRQETNEKLFF
NA,TRBJ2-7,TRBD2,TRBV7-2,TGTGCCAGCAGCTTAGGAGCGGGGGGGGTGCAGTACTTC,CASSLGAGGVQYF
NA,TRBJ2-2,TRBD2,TRBV10-3,TGTGCCATCAGTGAGCCCAGGACTAGCGGGGGATGGGGGACCGGGGAGCTGTTTTTT,CAISEPRTSGGWGTGELFF
NA,TRBJ2-2,TRBD1,TRBV4-1,TGCGCCAGCAGCCAAGAGGGACAGGGGGCGCGCACCGGGGAGCTGTTTTTT,CASSQEGQGARTGELFF
NA,TRBJ1-6,TRBD1,TRBV4-1,TGCGCCAGCAGCGAAGGGACAGCCTATAATTCACCCCTCCACTTT,CASSEGTAYNSPLHF